This T cell receptor (beta chain) was identified in a study of cytotoxic CD8 clonotypes in ibrutinib-treated CLL. CDR1 is SGHRS and CDR2 is YFSETQ in the germline V gene. The CDR3 is 17 amino acids. Trimming pared 4 bases from V and 5 bases from J, leaving 21 bases between. Libraries were prepared by immunoSEQ multiplex PCR; TCRdb keeps only in-frame clonotypes and omits some of them. The data contain almost 250,000 clones, about three quarters of them singletons. The chain joins TRBV5-1 to TRBJ1-4; no clear D gene. Sequenced material: PBMCs, taken after 24 months of ibrutinib treatment. The source is a human donor with chronic lymphocytic leukemia. In DNA form, the CDR3 reads TGCGCCAGCAGCACTACCGGACGGCCGACCTCGAATGAAAAACTGTTTTTT. This codes for CASSTTGRPTSNEKLFF.